Listed below are T cell receptor beta chains from one sample, sequenced in a study of cytomegalovirus exposure and HLA in healthy donors. Produced via immunoSEQ multiplex PCR; TCRdb's table is partial and in-frame only. This table has around 60,000 clones, just over 90% appearing once. Sequencing input: PBMCs. These receptors were taken from a woman under 30 in good health and CMV-seronegative. The CDR3 runs from the conserved cysteine through the conserved F or W. D genes are given only for firm matches. The size field is filled for only some rows; it gives once, few, many or a size class.

j_gene	v_gene	d_gene	abundance	CDR3aa	CDR3nt
TRBJ2-3	TRBV10-3	TRBD2	-	CAISDLTSGLRDTQYF	TGTGCCATCAGTGACCTGACTAGCGGCCTTAGAGATACGCAGTATTTT
TRBJ1-1	TRBV20-1	-	-	CSARHSAEAFF	TGCAGTGCTCGACACTCTGCTGAAGCTTTCTTT
TRBJ1-1	TRBV4-3	-	-	CASSQAVVGGRNTEAFF	TGCGCCAGCAGCCAAGCAGTTGTTGGTGGCCGGAACACTGAAGCTTTCTTT
TRBJ2-1	TRBV28	-	-	CASSLLRDAYNEQFF	TGTGCCAGCAGTTTACTGCGGGATGCCTACAATGAGCAGTTCTTC
TRBJ2-3	TRBV28	TRBD2	-	CASSPPGLAGVTDTQYF	TGTGCCAGCAGCCCGCCGGGACTAGCGGGAGTTACAGATACGCAGTATTTT
TRBJ2-1	TRBV27	-	-	CATVLSAGGYNEQFF	TGTGCCACCGTTTTATCGGCTGGCGGTTACAATGAGCAGTTCTTC
TRBJ1-5	TRBV5-5	-	-	CASSLEFNSNQPQHF	TGTGCCAGCAGCTTGGAATTTAATAGCAATCAGCCCCAGCATTTT
TRBJ2-2	TRBV28	-	-	CASSFSGATGELFF	TGTGCCAGCAGTTTTAGTGGGGCCACCGGGGAGCTGTTTTTT
TRBJ1-2	TRBV18	-	-	CASSPRFSGHRSDGYTF	TGTGCCAGCTCACCACGTTTTTCAGGGCATCGTAGTGATGGCTACACCTTC
TRBJ1-1	TRBV6-5	TRBD1	-	CASSYSLRGQAEAFF	TGTGCCAGCAGTTACTCGTTGCGAGGACAGGCTGAAGCTTTCTTT
TRBJ2-2	TRBV4-3	TRBD2	-	CASSHLLQAGVSPNTGELFF	TGCGCCAGCAGCCACTTACTCCAAGCGGGAGTTTCTCCGAACACCGGGGAGCTGTTTTTT
TRBJ2-7	TRBV4-1	TRBD2	-	CASSPQVGREYEQYF	TGCGCCAGCAGCCCCCAGGTTGGGAGGGAATACGAGCAGTACTTC
TRBJ2-7	TRBV13	TRBD1	-	CASLTRRDRGYEQYF	TGTGCCAGCTTAACAAGACGGGACAGGGGCTACGAGCAGTACTTC
TRBJ1-6	TRBV2	-	-	CASRGSNSPLHF	TGTGCCAGCAGGGGCAGCAATTCACCCCTCCACTTT
TRBJ2-5	TRBV6-5	TRBD1	-	CASSPDRGETQYF	TGTGCCAGCAGTCCCGACAGGGGAGAGACCCAGTACTTC
TRBJ2-7	TRBV7-2	-	-	CASSLIASYEQYF	TGTGCCAGCAGCTTAATAGCGTCCTACGAGCAGTACTTC
TRBJ1-1	TRBV7-9	-	-	CASSPEVGGNTEAFF	TGTGCCAGCAGCCCCGAGGTAGGGGGGAACACTGAAGCTTTCTTT
TRBJ2-7	TRBV19	TRBD2	once	CASSMTETSGYEQYF	TGTGCCAGTAGTATGACCGAGACTAGCGGTTACGAGCAGTACTTC
TRBJ2-5	TRBV27	-	-	CASNLNFQETQYF	TGTGCCAGCAATCTGAACTTCCAAGAGACCCAGTACTTC
TRBJ2-5	TRBV9	TRBD1	-	CASSLRGQEETQYF	TGTGCCAGCAGCCTTCGGGGACAGGAAGAGACCCAGTACTTC
TRBJ2-2	TRBV29-1	-	-	CSVRESANTGELFF	TGCAGCGTTAGGGAGTCAGCGAACACCGGGGAGCTGTTTTTT
TRBJ2-7	TRBV5-6	-	-	CASRRGGGKSYEQYF	TGTGCCAGCAGGAGAGGGGGGGGCAAGTCCTACGAGCAGTACTTC
TRBJ1-2	TRBV28	TRBD1	-	CASSSPTGGYGYTF	TGTGCCAGCAGTTCCCCAACAGGGGGATATGGCTACACCTTC
TRBJ1-1	TRBV5-1	-	-	CASSLAAGAGGNTEAFF	TGCGCCAGCAGCTTGGCTGCAGGTGCGGGTGGGAACACTGAAGCTTTCTTT
TRBJ2-1	TRBV5-4	TRBD2	once	CASSLAGGLAAQGNEQFF	TGTGCCAGCAGCTTGGCGGGTGGCCTAGCGGCCCAAGGCAATGAGCAGTTCTTC
TRBJ1-2	TRBV19	-	-	CASSPQGHYGYTF	TGTGCCAGTAGTCCGCAGGGGCACTATGGCTACACCTTC
TRBJ1-2	TRBV9	-	-	CASSVGSQAVWGYTF	TGTGCCAGCAGCGTAGGATCGCAGGCCGTCTGGGGCTACACCTTC
TRBJ2-7	TRBV18	TRBD2	-	CASSLGGGGSYEQYF	TGTGCCAGCTCCCTCGGGGGGGGTGGATCCTACGAGCAGTACTTC
TRBJ2-7	TRBV11-2	TRBD2	few	CASSFGLAGGPGEQYF	TGTGCCAGCAGCTTCGGACTAGCGGGAGGGCCGGGAGAGCAGTACTTC
TRBJ2-1	TRBV28	TRBD2	-	CASIHRNTGTSGRRTHNEQFF	TGTGCCAGCATTCACAGGAATACCGGGACTAGCGGGAGACGGACACACAATGAGCAGTTCTTC
TRBJ2-7	TRBV11-2	-	-	CASSSAGQLHGTSIF	TGTGCCAGCAGCTCGGCGGGACAGCTACATGGGACTAGTATCTTC
TRBJ1-1	TRBV28	TRBD1	-	CASSSQSSTGAAQAFF	TGTGCCAGCAGTTCCCAATCCTCGACAGGGGCAGCCCAAGCTTTCTTT
TRBJ1-2	TRBV7-9	TRBD1	-	CASSLEGTGIYGYTF	TGTGCCAGCAGCTTAGAAGGGACAGGTATCTATGGCTACACCTTC
TRBJ2-5	TRBV28	-	-	CASSFRETQYF	TGTGCCAGCAGTTTTCGGGAGACCCAGTACTTC
TRBJ1-2	TRBV18	TRBD1	-	CASSPGTGRAYGYTF	TGTGCCAGCTCGCCCGGGACAGGGCGGGCCTATGGCTACACCTTC
TRBJ2-2	TRBV5-6	-	-	CASSLRGGNTGELFF	TGTGCCAGCAGCTTAAGGGGAGGGAACACCGGGGAGCTGTTTTTT
TRBJ2-2	TRBV11-2	-	-	CASSSLVGRGGELFF	TGTGCCAGCAGCTCCCTAGTGGGGAGAGGCGGGGAGCTGTTTTTT
TRBJ1-1	TRBV5-8	-	medium-sized	CASSFGRGYLNTEAFF	TGTGCCAGCAGCTTTGGTCGCGGATACCTGAACACTGAAGCTTTCTTT
TRBJ2-3	TRBV5-1	TRBD2	-	CASSSPGLAGGRAGPDTQYF	TGCGCCAGCAGCTCACCTGGACTAGCGGGGGGCCGGGCGGGCCCGGATACGCAGTATTTT
TRBJ2-1	TRBV25-1	TRBD2	-	CASSVAGGSHNEQFF	TGTGCCAGCAGTGTAGCGGGAGGTAGCCACAATGAGCAGTTCTTC
TRBJ1-2	TRBV27	-	-	CASRGGGRNYGYTF	TGTGCCAGCAGGGGAGGAGGGCGCAACTATGGCTACACCTTC
TRBJ2-1	TRBV7-3	-	-	CASSLRGGQSYNEQFF	TGTGCCAGCAGCTTAAGAGGCGGACAGTCCTACAATGAGCAGTTCTTC
TRBJ2-1	TRBV5-4	TRBD1	-	CASSLGPRGQGAGNEQFF	TGTGCCAGCAGCTTGGGCCCGCGGGGACAGGGGGCCGGGAATGAGCAGTTCTTC
TRBJ2-1	TRBV4-2	TRBD2	-	CASSQRGEGLAGPSSSYNEQFF	TGTGCCAGCAGCCAAAGGGGTGAGGGACTAGCCGGTCCCTCCAGCTCCTACAATGAGCAGTTCTTC
TRBJ2-1	TRBV5-1	TRBD2	-	CASSLGLAVHNEQFF	TGCGCCAGCAGCCTGGGACTAGCGGTCCACAATGAGCAGTTCTTC
TRBJ1-1	TRBV29-1	TRBD1	-	CSVGSRTGGRGTEAFF	TGCAGCGTTGGGTCCAGGACAGGGGGTCGGGGCACTGAAGCTTTCTTT
TRBJ1-5	TRBV7-2	-	-	CASSLLGGSNQPQHF	TGTGCCAGCAGCCTTTTAGGGGGTAGCAATCAGCCCCAGCATTTT
TRBJ2-7	TRBV4-2	-	once	CASSQESLIGAEQYF	TGTGCCAGCAGCCAAGAATCCTTGATAGGGGCCGAGCAGTACTTC
TRBJ2-7	TRBV7-9	-	-	CASSLSGAGDYEQYF	TGTGCCAGCAGCTTATCAGGGGCGGGGGACTACGAGCAGTACTTC
TRBJ2-5	TRBV7-8	-	-	CASSLSSVVETQYF	TGTGCCAGCAGCTTAAGCTCGGTGGTGGAGACCCAGTACTTC
TRBJ2-1	TRBV27	TRBD2	-	CASSPQGLAGNEQFF	TGTGCCAGCAGTCCCCAGGGACTAGCGGGCAATGAGCAGTTCTTC
TRBJ1-5	TRBV15	-	-	CATSRDTGFSNQPQHF	TGTGCCACCAGCAGAGATACAGGCTTTAGCAATCAGCCCCAGCATTTT
TRBJ1-5	TRBV15	-	-	CATSRDLGRDSNQPQHF	TGTGCCACCAGCAGAGATCTGGGGAGGGATAGCAATCAGCCCCAGCATTTT